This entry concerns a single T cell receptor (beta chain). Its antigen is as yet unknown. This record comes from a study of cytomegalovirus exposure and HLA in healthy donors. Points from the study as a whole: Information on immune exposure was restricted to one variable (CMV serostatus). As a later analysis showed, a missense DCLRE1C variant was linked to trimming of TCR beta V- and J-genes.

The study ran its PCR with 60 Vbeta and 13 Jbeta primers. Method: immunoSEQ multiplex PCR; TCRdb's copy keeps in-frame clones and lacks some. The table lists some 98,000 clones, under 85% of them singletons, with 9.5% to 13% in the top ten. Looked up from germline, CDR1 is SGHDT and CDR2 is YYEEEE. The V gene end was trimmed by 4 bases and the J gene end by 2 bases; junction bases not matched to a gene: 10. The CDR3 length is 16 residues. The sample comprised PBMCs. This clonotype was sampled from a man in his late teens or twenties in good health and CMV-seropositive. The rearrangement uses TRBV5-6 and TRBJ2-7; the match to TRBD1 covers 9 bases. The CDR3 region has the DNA TGTGCCAGCAGCGCTCATTGGACAGGGGTGACCTACGAGCAGTACTTC. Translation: CASSAHWTGVTYEQYF.